The 28 T cell receptor beta chains listed next were all sequenced from one sample in a study of blood T cells in healthy people across ages. The authors ran a second PCR of about 6 to 11 cycles using a sample-barcoded 5' primer and a J-beta primer mix. MiXCR, run by TCRdb on the 5' RACE reads, gives a single entry per CDR3 protein. The profile shows around 850,000 distinct CDR3 sequences, under 40% of them singletons. The sequencing input was blood. Receptors originate from a man between 18 and 35 years old in good health.

The table lists this clonotype with many counts. The V and J genes are TRBV10-3 and TRBJ1-2; weak D call: TRBD1 (5 bases). The CDR3 consists of 18 residues. Trimming pared 0 bases from V and 3 bases from J, leaving 20 bases between. Per germline, CDR1 ENHRY and CDR2 SYGVKD. For the CDR3, the DNA is TGTGCCATCAGTGAGTCGGAACCGGGACGGACTCCCTACTATGGCTACACCTTC. Translating gives CAISESEPGRTPYYGYTF.

The rearrangement links TRBV4-1 to TRBJ1-1; 9 bases line up with TRBD1. CDR1 and CDR2 (germline): MGHRA, YSYEKL. Trimming took 3 bases from V and 4 from J; bases not matched to a gene: 3. The CDR3 runs to 14 residues. In DNA form, the CDR3 reads TGCGCCAGCAGCCATGTACAGGGGGCCACTGAAGCTTTCTTT. This codes for CASSHVQGATEAFF.

The genes are TRBV24-1 and TRBJ1-6; no clear D. The V and J ends lost 4 bases and 6 bases respectively, with 3 bases between them. CDR3 size: 12 residues. The germline CDR1 and CDR2 sequences are KGHDR and SFDVKD. The CDR3, as DNA: TGTGCCACCAGTGACCCTAATTCACCCCTCCACTTT. This sequence encodes CATSDPNSPLHF.

A remark on this clonotype: It may be a read error: a sequence one base away is much more abundant. V usage is TRBV6-1 and J usage is TRBJ1-5, with D perhaps matching TRBD1 (5 bases). The CDR3 length is 15 residues. CDR1 and CDR2 from the germline V gene are MNHNS and SASEGT. The CDR3 coding sequence is TGTGCCACCAAATTCGGGACGTCGGGCAATCGGCCCCAGCATTTT. This codes for CATKFGTSGNRPQHF.

The chain joins TRBV11-2 to TRBJ2-1; perhaps D is TRBD1 or TRBD2 (6 bases each). CDR1 and CDR2 from the germline V gene are SGHAT and FQNNGV. CDR3 length: 17 amino acids. V was shortened by 5 bases and J by 3 bases, with 20 bases between the two germline ends. CDR3 loop: CASSPFAGGLVYNEQFF. The CDR3 DNA reads as TGTGCCAGCAGCCCCTTCGCCGGGGGCCTTGTCTACAATGAGCAGTTCTTC.

The gene calls are TRBV20-1 and TRBJ2-5; D may be TRBD2 (5 bases). The CDR3 runs to 15 residues. Germline values: CDR1 DFQATT, CDR2 SNEGSKA (reference sequence). The germline V and J ends were trimmed by 3 bases and 11 bases, with 25 bases remaining between them. This CDR3 is CSASTGLAYYNEQYF. DNA of the CDR3: TGCAGTGCTAGTACTGGGCTAGCTTACTACAATGAGCAGTACTTC.

J is TRBJ2-3 and V is TRBV12-3 or TRBV12-4; D is ambiguous. Trimming left V 6 bases short and J 0 bases short, with 16 bases between. This CDR3 is built from 16 residues. Here the CDR3 reads CASRGRPAPSTDTQYF. In nucleotides, the CDR3 is TGTGCCAGCAGAGGACGGCCGGCCCCCAGCACAGATACGCAGTATTTT.

This clonotype came up a few times. The chain is built from TRBV3-1 and TRBJ2-3; maybe TRBD2 (5 bases). Per germline, CDR1 LGHDT and CDR2 YNNKEL (reference sequence). Trimming cost V 3 bases and J 5 bases, with 12 bases left between them. This CDR3 region has 14 residues. CDR3 amino acids: CASSQNSGGDTQYF. CDR3 DNA: TGTGCCAGCAGCCAGAACAGTGGAGGAGATACGCAGTATTTT.

The chain couples TRBV7-9 to TRBJ2-2, with TRBD1 matching 9 bases. V lost 7 bases, J lost 7 bases, and 7 bases stayed unmatched. The germline V gene has CDR1 SEHNR and CDR2 FQNEAQ (reference sequence). The CDR3 spans 14 residues. The CDR3 sequence: CASILGQGHGELFF. The DNA of the CDR3 is TGTGCCAGCATCTTGGGACAGGGCCACGGGGAGCTGTTTTTT.

This sequence joins TRBV13 and TRBJ2-6; D is unclear. V dropped 1 base and J dropped 0 bases, with 7 bases sitting between them. The CDR3 is 16 residues long. Germline CDR1 PRHDT, CDR2 FYEKMQ (reference sequence). The DNA of the CDR3 is TGTGCCAGCAGCTTAGAAGGGCTCTCTGGGGCCAACGTCCTGACTTTC. Translating gives CASSLEGLSGANVLTF.

This clonotype came up a few times. This rearrangement joins TRBV2 to TRBJ2-1, with TRBD1 matching 10 bases. CDR3 length: 16 amino acids. Germline CDR1 is SNHLY and CDR2 is FYNNEI. J lost 9 bases, V lost 5 bases, and 13 bases had no gene match. In nucleotides, the CDR3 is TGTGCCAGCAGTATCCGGGACAGGGGTCTGTCGGGTGAGCAGTTCTTC. Amino acid sequence: CASSIRDRGLSGEQFF. Full variable domain (missing parts from reference TRBV2 and TRBJ2-1): EPEVTQTPSHQVTQMGQEVILRCVPISNHLYFYWYRQILGQKVEFLVSFYNNEISEKSEIFDDQFSVERPDGSNFTLKIRSTKLEDSAMYFCASSIRDRGLSGEQFFGPGTRLTVL.

This clonotype was seen more than once but under ten times. The CDR3 spells CASSFKGGGTEAFF. In nucleotides, the CDR3 is TGTGCCAGCAGCTTTAAGGGCGGGGGCACTGAAGCTTTCTTT. This chain connects TRBV7-2 to TRBJ1-1, with D possibly matching TRBD1 (5 bases). The germline CDR1 and CDR2 sequences are SGHTA and FQGNSA. Trimming took 3 bases from V and 4 from J, leaving 12 bases between them. There are 14 residues in the CDR3.

Ten or more counts support this clonotype. The rearrangement uses TRBV7-9 and TRBJ2-3; D is uncertain. This CDR3 is 11 amino acids long. Germline V CDR1 and CDR2: SEHNR, FQNEAQ (reference sequence). V was trimmed by 7 bases and J by 3 bases, leaving 5 bases between them. The CDR3 spells CASTQTDTQYF. CDR3 bases: TGTGCCAGCACCCAGACAGATACGCAGTATTTT.

CDR3 sequence reads: CASSKAGDTEAFF. In DNA form, the CDR3 reads TGTGCCAGCAGCAAAGCGGGGGACACTGAAGCTTTCTTT. The chain uses TRBV21-1 and TRBJ1-1. TRBV21-1 is listed as a pseudogene. The CDR3 is made up of 13 amino acids.

The V gene is TRBV25-1, the J gene TRBJ2-5, with 9 bases that match TRBD1. V lost 3 bases to trimming and J lost 11 bases; unmatched junction nucleotides: 16. The CDR3 contains 16 residues. Germline lookup yields CDR1 MGHDK and CDR2 SYGVNS. The CDR3: CASSDGRDRVSNEQYF. DNA for the CDR3: TGTGCCAGCAGTGATGGTCGGGACAGGGTTTCCAATGAGCAGTACTTC. Full variable domain (missing parts from reference TRBV25-1 and TRBJ2-5): EADIYQTPRYLVIGTGKKITLECSQTMGHDKMYWYQQDPGMELHLIHYSYGVNSTEKGDLSSESTVSRIRTEHFPLTLESARPSHTSQYLCASSDGRDRVSNEQYFGPGTRLLVL.

Only a few counts were recorded for this clonotype. This rearrangement joins TRBV5-1 to TRBJ1-4; D is undetermined. The CDR3 is 13 amino acids. Germline lookup yields CDR1 SGHRS and CDR2 YFSETQ. Between the trimmed V and J ends, which lost 0 bases and 8 bases, there was a span of 8 bases. CDR3 sequence reads: CASSLGREEKLFF. The CDR3, as DNA: TGCGCCAGCAGCTTGGGTAGGGAAGAAAAACTGTTTTTT.

This chain joins TRBV29-1 and TRBJ1-1, with TRBD1 matching 7 bases. Germline loops: CDR1 SQVTM, CDR2 ANQGSEA. V dropped 6 bases and J dropped 0; count of bases not matched to a gene: 10. The CDR3 sequence is 15 residues long. Here the CDR3 reads CSVTIPTGLNTEAFF. For the CDR3, the DNA is TGCAGCGTGACCATCCCGACAGGGTTGAACACTGAAGCTTTCTTT.

The chain couples TRBV7-9 to TRBJ1-6, with 7 nucleotides matching TRBD1. The junction had 8 bases not matched to a gene; V was cut back by 5 bases and J by 10 bases. The CDR3 sequence is 14 residues long. From germline, CDR1 is SEHNR and CDR2 FQNEAQ (reference sequence). The CDR3: CASSNGTAGSPLHF. The CDR3 DNA reads as TGTGCCAGCAGCAACGGGACAGCCGGATCACCCCTCCACTTT.

The CDR3 sequence is CASSRTGDPYNEQFF. CDR3 bases: TGTGCCAGCAGTAGGACGGGGGACCCCTACAATGAGCAGTTCTTC. The V gene is TRBV6-2 or TRBV6-3, the J gene TRBJ2-1; a weak D match, TRBD2 (6 bases). Germline V gene data show CDR1 as MNHEY and CDR2 as SVGEGT. V was cut by 5 bases and J by 2 bases, with 13 bases left in between. This CDR3 spans 15 amino acids.

The chain links TRBV6-5 to TRBJ1-1; D is undetermined. The CDR3 covers 14 residues. Between the trimmed V and J ends, which lost 0 bases and 2 bases, there was a span of 7 bases. Germline CDR1 is MNHEY and CDR2 is SVGAGI. For the CDR3, the DNA is TGTGCCAGCAGTTACTCGAGGATTAACACTGAAGCTTTCTTT. Protein: CASSYSRINTEAFF.

This sequence joins TRBV7-9 and TRBJ1-6; D is ambiguous. The germline V and J ends were trimmed by 3 bases and 5 bases, with 11 bases remaining between them. This CDR3 contains 15 residues. The germline V gene encodes CDR1 SEHNR and CDR2 FQNEAQ (reference sequence). Here the CDR3 reads CASSFFTFDNSPLHF. The CDR3 nucleotides are TGTGCCAGCAGCTTTTTCACATTTGATAATTCACCCCTCCACTTT.

In this sample, this clonotype turned up a few times. This chain connects TRBV2 to TRBJ2-3; tentatively, D is TRBD2 (6 bases). V was pared by 10 bases and J by 0 bases, with 14 bases between. This CDR3 comprises 14 residues. Per germline, CDR1 SNHLY and CDR2 FYNNEI. CDR3 coding DNA: TGTGCCACGCTGGAGGGGCAGAGCACAGATACGCAGTATTTT. Its translation is CATLEGQSTDTQYF. Using reference TRBV2 and TRBJ2-3 for the parts outside the CDR3, the full variable domain is EPEVTQTPSHQVTQMGQEVILRCVPISNHLYFYWYRQILGQKVEFLVSFYNNEISEKSEIFDDQFSVERPDGSNFTLKIRSTKLEDSAMYFCATLEGQSTDTQYFGPGTRLTVL.

This clonotype turned up a few times. The chain recombines TRBV10-3 with TRBJ2-1, with D possibly matching TRBD1 (5 bases). Germline loops: CDR1 ENHRY, CDR2 SYGVKD. Trimming left V 7 bases short and J 2 bases short, with 9 bases between. This CDR3 is built from 13 residues. The CDR3 region is CAITAQAYNEQFF. CDR3 bases: TGTGCCATCACGGCACAGGCCTACAATGAGCAGTTCTTC.

This clonotype has at least ten counts. The rearrangement uses TRBV4-2 and TRBJ2-7, with D perhaps matching TRBD1 (5 bases). The CDR3 has 15 residues. V was shortened by 0 bases and J by 2 bases, with 11 bases between the two germline ends. CDR1 LGHNA and CDR2 YNFKEQ come from the germline V gene. The DNA for the CDR3 is TGTGCCAGCAGCCAAGACACAGGCAGGGCCTACGAGCAGTACTTC. It translates to CASSQDTGRAYEQYF.

The genes are TRBV27 and TRBJ2-5; D gene ambiguous. In germline, CDR1 is MNHEY, CDR2 SMNVEV (reference sequence). The CDR3 sequence is 14 residues long. With 4 bases removed from V and 1 base from J, the gap between germline ends came to 10 bases. CDR3 residues: CASSSSLLQETQYF. The CDR3 DNA sequence: TGTGCCAGCAGTTCCTCTCTGCTCCAAGAGACCCAGTACTTC.

This clonotype was found many times. The gene calls are TRBV10-3 and TRBJ2-3; TRBD1 matches 11 bases. Trimming removed 2 bases from V and 4 bases from J; junction bases left unmatched: 5. Germline lookup yields CDR1 ENHRY and CDR2 SYGVKD. The CDR3 sequence is 16 residues long. The CDR3 loop is CAISEGTGGLADTQYF. In DNA form, the CDR3 reads TGTGCCATCAGTGAGGGGACAGGGGGTTTAGCAGATACGCAGTATTTT.

For this clonotype: At one end the junction does not follow the germline gene, possibly because of a read error. CDR3 nucleotides: TGCGCCAGCAGCGGCCTCTACAATGAGCGGTTCTTC. Amino acid sequence: CASSGLYNERFF. The chain recombines TRBV5-1 with TRBJ2-1; D gene uncertain. The CDR3 has 12 amino acids. The germline V gene encodes CDR1 SGHRS and CDR2 YFSETQ.

CDR3 residues: CASSPRTGRTEAFF. The CDR3 DNA follows: TGTGCCAGCAGCCCAAGGACAGGGAGGACTGAAGCTTTCTTT. The chain has TRBV7-9 and TRBJ1-1, with 8 nucleotides matching TRBD1. V lost 5 bases to trimming and J lost 5 bases; unmatched junction nucleotides: 7. This CDR3 contains 14 residues. CDR1 is SEHNR and CDR2 is FQNEAQ in the germline V gene (reference sequence).